A selection of T cell receptor beta chains follows, all from one sample in a study of blood T cell repertoires in COVID-19. Only in-frame clones appear in the TCRdb table, and some are missing; sequencing was by immunoSEQ multiplex PCR. The data hold fewer than 85,000 clones, with about 70% observed a single time. Sequencing used peripheral blood. These receptors came from a woman of 80 years or more with active or convalescent COVID-19. Each CDR3 is given with its conserved first and last residue. D genes are given only for firm matches. Size is omitted from some rows. Given values are once, few, many or a class for expanded clones.

>TRBV20-1|once|TRBD1|TRBJ2-1
CSASGKDRSVIEQFF
TGCAGTGCTAGTGGGAAGGACAGGAGTGTGATTGAGCAGTTCTTC
>TRBV20-1|.|.|TRBJ2-2
CSASLLRNTGELFF
TGCAGTGCTAGTTTACTTCGGAACACCGGGGAGCTGTTTTTT
>TRBV6-5|.|.|TRBJ1-3
CASSFRSGNTIYF
TGTGCCAGCAGTTTCAGGTCTGGAAACACCATATATTTT
>TRBV30|few|.|TRBJ1-2
CAWSDWQFYGYTF
TGTGCCTGGAGTGATTGGCAGTTCTATGGCTACACCTTC
>TRBV3-1/TRBV3-2|.|TRBD1|TRBJ2-5
CASSHEDRDVETQYF
TGTGCCAGCAGCCACGAAGACAGGGACGTTGAGACCCAGTACTTC
>TRBV2|few|.|TRBJ1-1
CASKANTEAFF
TGTGCCAGCAAAGCGAACACTGAAGCTTTCTTT
>TRBV4-1|few|.|TRBJ1-6
CASSQDPVWGLYNSPLHF
TGCGCCAGCAGCCAAGATCCGGTGTGGGGGCTCTATAATTCACCCCTCCACTTT
>TRBV19|.|.|TRBJ1-6
CASSPPIQGNSPLHF
TGTGCCAGTAGTCCACCCATCCAGGGTAATTCACCCCTCCACTTT
>TRBV27|once|TRBD1|TRBJ1-6
CASRSLSRDRASPLHF
TGTGCCAGCAGATCCCTCTCCAGGGACAGGGCTTCACCCCTCCACTTT
>TRBV9|.|.|TRBJ1-6
CASSPNPENSPLHF
TGTGCCAGCAGCCCCAACCCAGAAAATTCACCCCTCCACTTT
>TRBV7-8|.|.|TRBJ1-2
CASSLGAGGYTF
TGTGCCAGCAGCTTAGGAGCGGGGGGCTACACCTTC
>TRBV7-8|.|TRBD1|TRBJ1-2
CASSLGTGRGYTF
TGTGCCAGCAGCTTGGGGACAGGACGGGGCTACACCTTC
>TRBV9|.|.|TRBJ1-2
CASSPPVSYGYTF
TGTGCCAGCAGCCCACCAGTAAGCTATGGCTACACCTTC
>TRBV7-9|.|TRBD2|TRBJ2-1
CASSTTSGGLNEQFF
TGTGCCAGCAGCACTACTAGCGGGGGGCTCAATGAGCAGTTCTTC
>TRBV7-2|.|.|TRBJ1-6
CASSLATYNSPLHF
TGTGCCAGCAGCTTAGCTACCTATAATTCACCCCTCCACTTT
>TRBV2|.|.|TRBJ2-1
CATKQFPEQFF
TGTGCCACCAAACAGTTCCCTGAGCAGTTCTTC
>TRBV6-5|.|TRBD1|TRBJ2-7
CASSYSRGQGSEQYF
TGTGCCAGCAGTTACTCCCGAGGACAGGGGAGCGAGCAGTACTTC
>TRBV5-1|few|.|TRBJ1-4
CASSRGVSTATNEKLFF
TGCGCCAGCAGCCGGGGGGTCAGCACTGCAACTAATGAAAAACTGTTTTTT
>TRBV10-3|once|.|TRBJ2-5
CAISDRAGRREKTQYF
TGTGCCATCAGTGATAGGGCAGGGAGGAGGGAAAAGACCCAGTACTTC
>TRBV7-9|once|TRBD1|TRBJ2-1
CASSLLTGTGDYNEQFF
TGTGCCAGCAGCCTACTTACCGGGACAGGGGACTACAATGAGCAGTTCTTC
>TRBV5-5|once|.|TRBJ2-7
CASSLGAADEQYF
TGTGCCAGCAGCTTAGGGGCAGCAGACGAGCAGTACTTC
>TRBV5-1|.|TRBD1|TRBJ1-2
CASSPLGTGGGYTF
TGCGCCAGCAGCCCCCTAGGGACAGGGGGCGGCTACACCTTC
>TRBV5-5|.|.|TRBJ1-1
CASSKGHLMNTEAFF
TGTGCCAGCAGCAAGGGACATCTCATGAACACTGAAGCTTTCTTT
>TRBV7-9|.|.|TRBJ2-2
CASSSHGGLMPGELFF
TGTGCCAGCAGCTCCCATGGCGGGTTAATGCCCGGGGAGCTGTTTTTT
>TRBV6-5|few|TRBD1|TRBJ1-5
CASTPRGHLNQPQHF
TGTGCCAGCACCCCCAGGGGGCATTTAAATCAGCCCCAGCATTTT
>TRBV5-1|once|.|TRBJ1-4
CASSLVPGGDEKLFF
TGCGCCAGCAGCTTGGTACCTGGGGGCGATGAAAAACTGTTTTTT
>TRBV12-3/TRBV12-4|.|.|TRBJ2-6
CASRSAGANVLTF
TGTGCCAGCAGGTCGGCTGGGGCCAACGTCCTGACTTTC
>TRBV11-2|.|.|TRBJ1-2
CASSLGTADFNYGYTF
TGTGCCAGCAGCTTAGGGACAGCCGACTTCAACTATGGCTACACCTTC
>TRBV3-1/TRBV3-2|few|.|TRBJ1-6
CASSQVGFGSNSPLHF
TGTGCCAGCAGCCAAGTGGGGTTCGGGAGTAATTCACCCCTCCACTTT